Below, 4 T cell receptor beta chains from the same sample are listed, as sequenced in a study of cytomegalovirus exposure and HLA in healthy donors (dated by TCRdb to 2017 to 2019). Libraries were made using the immunoSEQ multiplex PCR assay. A mixture of 60 forward primers for TCR Vbeta segments and 13 reverse primers for TCR Jbeta segments was used in the multiplex PCR. In TCRdb, the immuneACCESS table is reduced to in-frame sequences with V and J assigned. These tables do not hold every clone; where another copy was compared, an unresolved V gene accounts for under half, and the others remain unexplained. The record for this sample contains just over 200,000 clones. The ten largest account for around 1.1% of the sample. Sequencing was performed on PBMCs. The receptors originated from a girl aged 2 to 9 in good health and CMV-seropositive.

The chain carries TRBV6-1 and TRBJ2-7; 9 bases map to TRBD1. Germline V gene data show CDR1 as MNHNS and CDR2 as SASEGT. V was pared by 6 bases and J by 3 bases, with 6 bases of the junction left unmatched. CDR3 length: 14 amino acids. CDR3 protein: CASSRTGANYEQYF. In DNA form, the CDR3 reads TGTGCCAGCAGCCGGACAGGGGCGAACTACGAGCAGTACTTC.

This chain connects TRBV28 to TRBJ2-3; TRBD2 agrees at 13 bases. V gave up 3 bases and J gave up 5 bases; unmatched junction bases: 8. This CDR3 is 17 amino acids long. The germline CDR1 and CDR2 sequences are MDHEN and SYDVKM. The CDR3 reads CASSFPPGLAGEDTQYF. The CDR3 region has the DNA TGTGCCAGCAGTTTTCCCCCCGGACTAGCGGGAGAAGATACGCAGTATTTT. Based on the CDR3 plus reference TRBV28 and TRBJ2-3, the full variable domain is DVKVTQSSRYLVKRTGEKVFLECVQDMDHENMFWYRQDPGLGLRLIYFSYDVKMKEKGDIPEGYSVSREKKERFSLILESASTNQTSMYLCASSFPPGLAGEDTQYFGPGTRLTVL.

The chain combines TRBV2 with TRBJ1-1; a possible D gene is TRBD1 (5 bases). The V and J ends lost 7 bases and 1 base respectively, with 13 bases between them. Germline values: CDR1 SNHLY, CDR2 FYNNEI. The CDR3 loop spans 14 amino acids. CDR3 DNA: TGTGCCAGCACCTGGGACTTACCGAACACTGAAGCTTTCTTT. Amino acid sequence: CASTWDLPNTEAFF.

The chain joins TRBV10-3 to TRBJ2-1; 14 bases match TRBD2. CDR3 size: 17 residues. Germline V lookup: CDR1 ENHRY, CDR2 SYGVKD. Trimming took 1 base from V and 9 from J; bases not matched to a gene: 8. The CDR3 reads CAISELGTSGRDGEQFF. CDR3 bases: TGTGCCATCAGTGAGTTAGGGACTAGCGGGAGAGACGGTGAGCAGTTCTTC.